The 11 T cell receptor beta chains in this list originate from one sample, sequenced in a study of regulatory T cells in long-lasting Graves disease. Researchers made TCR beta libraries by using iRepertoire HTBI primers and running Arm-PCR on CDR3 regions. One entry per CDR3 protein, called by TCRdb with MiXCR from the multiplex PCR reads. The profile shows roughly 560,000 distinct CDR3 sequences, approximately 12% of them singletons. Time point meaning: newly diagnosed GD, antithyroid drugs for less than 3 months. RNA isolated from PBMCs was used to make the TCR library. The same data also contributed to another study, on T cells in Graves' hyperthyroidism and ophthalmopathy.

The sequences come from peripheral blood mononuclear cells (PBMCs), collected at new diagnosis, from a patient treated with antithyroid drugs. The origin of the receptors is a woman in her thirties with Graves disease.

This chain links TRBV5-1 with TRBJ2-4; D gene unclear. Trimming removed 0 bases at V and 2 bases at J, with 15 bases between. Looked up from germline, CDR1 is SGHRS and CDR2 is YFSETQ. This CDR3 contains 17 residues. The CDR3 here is CASSLAPRRLTKNIQYF. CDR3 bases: TGCGCCAGCAGCTTGGCCCCTCGAAGGCTTACCAAAAACATTCAGTACTTC.

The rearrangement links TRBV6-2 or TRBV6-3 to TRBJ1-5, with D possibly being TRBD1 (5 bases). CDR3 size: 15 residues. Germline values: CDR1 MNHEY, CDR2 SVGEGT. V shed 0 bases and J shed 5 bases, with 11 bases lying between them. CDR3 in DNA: TGTGCCAGCAGTTACTCGACGCGGGGGTATCAGCCCCAGCATTTT. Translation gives CASSYSTRGYQPQHF.

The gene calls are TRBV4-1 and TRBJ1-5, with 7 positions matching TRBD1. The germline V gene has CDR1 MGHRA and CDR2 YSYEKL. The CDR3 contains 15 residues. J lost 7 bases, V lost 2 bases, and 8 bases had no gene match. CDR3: CASSQRQGKDQPQHF. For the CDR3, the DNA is TGCGCCAGCAGCCAAAGACAGGGAAAGGACCAGCCCCAGCATTTT.

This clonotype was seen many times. The CDR3 reads CASSPLWGDSVETQYF. The CDR3, as DNA: TGTGCCAGCAGCCCCCTTTGGGGAGATAGCGTTGAGACCCAGTACTTC. J is TRBJ2-5 and V is TRBV7-2, with D perhaps TRBD2 (5 bases). The CDR3 is 16 residues long. The V and J ends lost 5 bases and 5 bases respectively, with 21 bases between them. Germline CDR1 is SGHTA and CDR2 is FQGNSA.

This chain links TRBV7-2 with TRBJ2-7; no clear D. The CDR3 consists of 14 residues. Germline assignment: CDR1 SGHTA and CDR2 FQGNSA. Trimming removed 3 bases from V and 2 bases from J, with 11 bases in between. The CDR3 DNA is TGTGCCAGCAGCTTCCAGCAGCCCCCCTACGAGCAGTACTTC. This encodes CASSFQQPPYEQYF.

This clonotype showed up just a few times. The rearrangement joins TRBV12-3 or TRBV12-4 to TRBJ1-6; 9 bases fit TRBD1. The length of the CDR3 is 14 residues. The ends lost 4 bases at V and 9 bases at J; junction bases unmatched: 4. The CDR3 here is CASSSTGGGSPLHF. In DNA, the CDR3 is TGTGCCAGCAGTTCGACAGGGGGGGGTTCACCCCTCCACTTT.

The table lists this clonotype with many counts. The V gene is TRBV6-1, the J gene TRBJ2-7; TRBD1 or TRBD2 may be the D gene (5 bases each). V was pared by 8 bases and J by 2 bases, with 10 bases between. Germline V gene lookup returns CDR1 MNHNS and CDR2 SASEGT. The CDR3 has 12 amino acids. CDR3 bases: TGTGCCAGCCGGGACGTTACCTACGAGCAGTACTTC. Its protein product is CASRDVTYEQYF.

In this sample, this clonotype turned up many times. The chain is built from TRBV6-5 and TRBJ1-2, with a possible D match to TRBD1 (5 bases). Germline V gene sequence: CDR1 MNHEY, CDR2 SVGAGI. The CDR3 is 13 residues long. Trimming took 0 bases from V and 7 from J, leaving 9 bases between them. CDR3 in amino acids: CASSYSTAGGYTF. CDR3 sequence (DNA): TGTGCCAGCAGTTACTCGACAGCCGGTGGCTACACCTTC.

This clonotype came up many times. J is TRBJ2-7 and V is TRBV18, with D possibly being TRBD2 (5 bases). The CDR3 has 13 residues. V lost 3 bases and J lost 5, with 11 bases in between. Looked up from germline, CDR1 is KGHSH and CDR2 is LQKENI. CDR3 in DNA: TGTGCCAGCTCACCTTCCGGAGGCAACGAGCAGTACTTC. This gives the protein CASSPSGGNEQYF.

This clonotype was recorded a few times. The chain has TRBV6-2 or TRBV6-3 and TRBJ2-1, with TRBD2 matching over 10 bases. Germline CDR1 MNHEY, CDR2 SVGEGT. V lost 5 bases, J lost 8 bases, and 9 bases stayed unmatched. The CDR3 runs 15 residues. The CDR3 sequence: CASSIGLADVDEQFF. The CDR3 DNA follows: TGTGCCAGCAGTATTGGACTAGCGGACGTCGATGAGCAGTTCTTC.

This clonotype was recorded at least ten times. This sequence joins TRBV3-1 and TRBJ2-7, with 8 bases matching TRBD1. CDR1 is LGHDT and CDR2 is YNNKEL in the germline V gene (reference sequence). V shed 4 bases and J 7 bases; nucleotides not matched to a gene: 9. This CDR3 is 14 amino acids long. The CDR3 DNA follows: TGTGCCAGCAGCCCCCGGACAGGGACCGAGGAGCAGTACTTC. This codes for CASSPRTGTEEQYF.